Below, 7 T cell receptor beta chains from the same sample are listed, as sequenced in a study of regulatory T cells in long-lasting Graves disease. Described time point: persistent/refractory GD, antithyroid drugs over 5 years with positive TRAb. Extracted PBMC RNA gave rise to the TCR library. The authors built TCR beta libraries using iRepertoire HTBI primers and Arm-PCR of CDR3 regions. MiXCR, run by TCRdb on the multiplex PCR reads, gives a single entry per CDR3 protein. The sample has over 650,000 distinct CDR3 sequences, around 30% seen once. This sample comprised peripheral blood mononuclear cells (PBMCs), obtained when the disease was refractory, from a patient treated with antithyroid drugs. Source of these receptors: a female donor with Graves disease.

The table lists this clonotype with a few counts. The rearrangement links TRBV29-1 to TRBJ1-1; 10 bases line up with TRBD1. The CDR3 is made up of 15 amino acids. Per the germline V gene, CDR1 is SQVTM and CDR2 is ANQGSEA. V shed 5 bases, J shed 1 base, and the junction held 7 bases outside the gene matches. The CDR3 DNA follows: TGCAGCGTTAATCCCGGGACAGGGGCGAACACTGAAGCTTTCTTT. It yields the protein CSVNPGTGANTEAFF.

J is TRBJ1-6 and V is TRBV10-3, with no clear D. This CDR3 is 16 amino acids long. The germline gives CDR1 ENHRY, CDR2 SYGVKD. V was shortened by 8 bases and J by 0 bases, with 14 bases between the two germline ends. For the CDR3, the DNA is TGTGCCATCGGAGAAGCAGCCAGCTCCTATAATTCACCCCTCCACTTT. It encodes CAIGEAASSYNSPLHF.

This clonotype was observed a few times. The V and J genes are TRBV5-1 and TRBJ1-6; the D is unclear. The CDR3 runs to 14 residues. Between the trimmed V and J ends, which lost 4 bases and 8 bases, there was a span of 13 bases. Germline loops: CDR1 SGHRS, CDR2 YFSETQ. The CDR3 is CASSVGGSYSPLHF. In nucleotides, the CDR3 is TGCGCCAGCAGCGTGGGCGGCTCTTATTCACCCCTCCACTTT.

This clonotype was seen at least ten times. The CDR3 spells CASSPQAPVPEAFF. In DNA form, the CDR3 reads TGTGCCAGTAGTCCCCAAGCCCCGGTCCCTGAAGCTTTCTTT. The V gene is TRBV19, the J gene TRBJ1-1; D remains ambiguous. CDR3 length: 14 amino acids. V gave up 5 bases and J gave up 6 bases, with 16 bases separating them. Germline V gene data show CDR1 as LNHDA and CDR2 as SQIVND (reference sequence).

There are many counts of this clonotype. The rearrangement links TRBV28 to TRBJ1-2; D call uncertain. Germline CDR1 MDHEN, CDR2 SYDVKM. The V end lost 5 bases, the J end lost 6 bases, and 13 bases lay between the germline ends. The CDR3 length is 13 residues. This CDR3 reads CASSPPRPHGYTF. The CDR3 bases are TGTGCCAGCAGTCCGCCCAGGCCCCATGGCTACACCTTC.

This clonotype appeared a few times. DNA of the CDR3: TGTGCCATCAGACCGGGACTAGCGGGAGTGGAAGGCCGGGAGCTGTTTTTT. Translation gives CAIRPGLAGVEGRELFF. V gene TRBV10-3 combines with J gene TRBJ2-2, with 14 bases lining up with TRBD2. The CDR3 consists of 17 residues. CDR1 is ENHRY, CDR2 SYGVKD, per germline. V shed 6 bases, J shed 9 bases, and the junction held 12 bases outside the gene matches.

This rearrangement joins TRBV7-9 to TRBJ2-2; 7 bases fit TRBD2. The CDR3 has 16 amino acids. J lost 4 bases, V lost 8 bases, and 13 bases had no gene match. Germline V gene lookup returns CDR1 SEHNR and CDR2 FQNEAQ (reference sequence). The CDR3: CASPSTAGAVTGELFF. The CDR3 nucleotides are TGTGCCAGCCCTTCCACGGCGGGAGCGGTCACCGGGGAGCTGTTTTTT.